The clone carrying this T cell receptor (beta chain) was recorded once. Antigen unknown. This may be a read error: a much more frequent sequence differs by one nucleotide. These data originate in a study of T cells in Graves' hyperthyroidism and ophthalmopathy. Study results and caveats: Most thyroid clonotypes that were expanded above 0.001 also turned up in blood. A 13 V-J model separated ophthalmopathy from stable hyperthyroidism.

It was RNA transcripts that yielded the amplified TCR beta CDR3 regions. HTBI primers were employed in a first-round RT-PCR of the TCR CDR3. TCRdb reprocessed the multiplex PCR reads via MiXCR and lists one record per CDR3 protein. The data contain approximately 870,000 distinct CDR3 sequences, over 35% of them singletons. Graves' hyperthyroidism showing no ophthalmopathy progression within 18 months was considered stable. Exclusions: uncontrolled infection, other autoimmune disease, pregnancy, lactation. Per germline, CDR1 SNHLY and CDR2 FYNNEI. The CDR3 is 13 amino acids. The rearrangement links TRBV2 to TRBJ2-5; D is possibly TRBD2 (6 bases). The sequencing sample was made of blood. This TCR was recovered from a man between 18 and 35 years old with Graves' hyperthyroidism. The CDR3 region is CTSSDARGGTQYF. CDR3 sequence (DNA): TGTACCAGCAGTGATGCAAGGGGAGGGACCCAGTACTTC.